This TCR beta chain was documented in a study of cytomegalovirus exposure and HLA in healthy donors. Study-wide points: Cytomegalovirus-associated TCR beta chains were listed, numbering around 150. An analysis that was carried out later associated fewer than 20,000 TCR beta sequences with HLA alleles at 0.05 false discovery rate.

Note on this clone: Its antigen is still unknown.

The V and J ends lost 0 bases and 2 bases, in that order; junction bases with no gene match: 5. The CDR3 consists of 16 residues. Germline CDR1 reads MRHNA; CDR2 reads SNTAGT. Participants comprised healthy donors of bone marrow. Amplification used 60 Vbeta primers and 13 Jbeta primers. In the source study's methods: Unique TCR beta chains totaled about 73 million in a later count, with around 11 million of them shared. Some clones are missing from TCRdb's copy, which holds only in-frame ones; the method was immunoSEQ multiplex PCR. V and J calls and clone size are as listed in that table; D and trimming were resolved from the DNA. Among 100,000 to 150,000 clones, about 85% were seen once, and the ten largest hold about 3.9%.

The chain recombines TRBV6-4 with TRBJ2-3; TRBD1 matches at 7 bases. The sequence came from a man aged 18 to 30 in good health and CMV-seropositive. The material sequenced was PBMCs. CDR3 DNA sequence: TGTGCCAGCAGTGACTCGGAACAGGGGCTCACAGATACGCAGTATTTT. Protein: CASSDSEQGLTDTQYF.